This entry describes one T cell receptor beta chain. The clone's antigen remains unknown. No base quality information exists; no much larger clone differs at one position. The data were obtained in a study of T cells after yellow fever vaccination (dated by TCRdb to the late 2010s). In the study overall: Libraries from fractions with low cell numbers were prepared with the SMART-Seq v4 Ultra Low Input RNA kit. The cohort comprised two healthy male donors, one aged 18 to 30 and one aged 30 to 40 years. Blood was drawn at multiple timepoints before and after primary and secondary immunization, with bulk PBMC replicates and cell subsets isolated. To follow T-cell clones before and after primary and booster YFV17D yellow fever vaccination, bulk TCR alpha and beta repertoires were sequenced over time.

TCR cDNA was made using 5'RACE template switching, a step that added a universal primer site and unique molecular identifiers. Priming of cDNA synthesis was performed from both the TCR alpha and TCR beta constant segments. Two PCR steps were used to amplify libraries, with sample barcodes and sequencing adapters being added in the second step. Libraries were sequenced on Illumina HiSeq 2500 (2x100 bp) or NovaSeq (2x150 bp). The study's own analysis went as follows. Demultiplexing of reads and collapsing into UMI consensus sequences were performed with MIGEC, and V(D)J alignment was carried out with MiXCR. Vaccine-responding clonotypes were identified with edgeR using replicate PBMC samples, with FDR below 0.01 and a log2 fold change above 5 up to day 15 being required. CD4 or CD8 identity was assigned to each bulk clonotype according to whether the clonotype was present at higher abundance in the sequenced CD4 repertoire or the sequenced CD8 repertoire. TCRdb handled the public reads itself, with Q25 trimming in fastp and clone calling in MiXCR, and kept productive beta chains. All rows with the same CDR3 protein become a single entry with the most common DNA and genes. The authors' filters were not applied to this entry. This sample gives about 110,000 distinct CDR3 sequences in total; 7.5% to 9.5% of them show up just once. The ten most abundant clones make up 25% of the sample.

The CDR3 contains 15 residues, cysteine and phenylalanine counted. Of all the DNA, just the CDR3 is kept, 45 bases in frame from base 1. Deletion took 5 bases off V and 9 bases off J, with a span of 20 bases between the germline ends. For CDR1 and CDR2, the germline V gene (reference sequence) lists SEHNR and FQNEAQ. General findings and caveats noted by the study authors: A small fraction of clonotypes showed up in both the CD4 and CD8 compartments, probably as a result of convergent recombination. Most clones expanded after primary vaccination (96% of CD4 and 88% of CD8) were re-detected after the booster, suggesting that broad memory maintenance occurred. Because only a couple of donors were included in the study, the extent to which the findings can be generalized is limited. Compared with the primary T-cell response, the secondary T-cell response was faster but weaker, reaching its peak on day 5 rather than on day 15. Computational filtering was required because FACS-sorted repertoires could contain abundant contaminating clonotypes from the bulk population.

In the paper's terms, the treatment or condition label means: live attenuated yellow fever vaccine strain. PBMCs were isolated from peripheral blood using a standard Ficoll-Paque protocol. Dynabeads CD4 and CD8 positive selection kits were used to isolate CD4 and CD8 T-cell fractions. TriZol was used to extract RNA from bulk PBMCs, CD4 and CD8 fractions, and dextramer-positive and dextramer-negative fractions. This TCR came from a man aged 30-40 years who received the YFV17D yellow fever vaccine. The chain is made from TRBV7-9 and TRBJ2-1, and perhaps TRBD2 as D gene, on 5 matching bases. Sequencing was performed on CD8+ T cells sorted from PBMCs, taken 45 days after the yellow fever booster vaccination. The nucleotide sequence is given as TGTGCCAGCAGCCCCAGGATCAGCGGTACGGTTGAGCAGTTCTTC. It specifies CASSPRISGTVEQFF.